This TCR beta chain was retrieved from a study of monozygotic twins with cystic fibrosis. The table came from immunoSEQ multiplex PCR; TCRdb's copy has only in-frame clones and leaves some out. The repertoire holds 8,000 to 10,000 clones, around 90% seen once, with 5.4% in the top ten. Findings and caveats of the study: Nucleotide-identical clonotype sharing was significantly higher within monozygotic CF twin pairs than between unrelated CF individuals. The repertoire was suggested to be naive-dominated, clonality median roughly 0.0091.

Trimming removed 0 bases from V and 6 bases from J, with 14 bases in between. The CDR3 has 16 residues. Per germline, CDR1 LNHDA and CDR2 SQIVND (reference sequence). Turning to this clone: The antigen is not known.

J is TRBJ1-4 and V is TRBV19; D is uncertain. This sequence was found in a boy between 2 and 10 years old with cystic fibrosis. Sequenced material: blood. The CDR3, as DNA: TGTGCCAGTAGTATAGAGAGTCCTATGGCCCATGAAAAACTGTTTTTT. Amino acids: CASSIESPMAHEKLFF. Based on the CDR3 plus reference TRBV19 and TRBJ1-4, the full variable domain is DGGITQSPKYLFRKEGQNVTLSCEQNLNHDAMYWYRQDPGQGLRLIYYSQIVNDFQKGDIAEGYSVSREKKESFPLTVTSAQKNPTAFYLCASSIESPMAHEKLFFGSGTQLSVL.